The 16 T cell receptor beta chains presented below share a single source sample, sequenced in a study of cytomegalovirus exposure and HLA in healthy donors. The PCR ran on 60 Vbeta and 13 Jbeta primers. The method was immunoSEQ multiplex PCR; TCRdb's version includes in-frame clones alone and lacks a portion of them. The sample contains around 150,000 clones, roughly 80% of which appear only once. What was sequenced was PBMCs. These receptors were collected from a man between 25 and 39 years old in good health and CMV-seropositive.

The chain uses TRBV29-1 and TRBJ1-3; D is uncertain. Germline CDR1 is SQVTM and CDR2 is ANQGSEA. With 6 bases removed from V and 4 bases from J, the gap between germline ends came to 7 bases. The CDR3 consists of 11 residues. The CDR3 reads CSVREGNTIYF. DNA of the CDR3: TGCAGCGTGAGGGAGGGAAACACCATATATTTT.

This clone was observed a few times. The rearrangement uses TRBV11-2 and TRBJ1-1; D not certain. Trimming removed 5 bases at V and 1 base at J, with 8 bases between. The CDR3 totals 13 residues. CDR1 SGHAT and CDR2 FQNNGV come from the germline V gene. This chain's CDR3 is CASSLARNTEAFF. Written as DNA, the CDR3 is TGTGCCAGCAGCCTAGCGAGGAACACTGAAGCTTTCTTT.

The V and J genes are TRBV28 and TRBJ1-3; D uncertain. Deletions cut 7 bases from V and 4 bases from J, with 11 bases between. The CDR3 covers 13 residues. Germline loops: CDR1 MDHEN, CDR2 SYDVKM. The CDR3 DNA follows: TGTGCCAGCAACGAGGGCTACGGAAACACCATATATTTT. Encoded protein: CASNEGYGNTIYF.

The chain employs TRBV5-1 and TRBJ1-1; 7 bases agree with TRBD1. From germline, CDR1 is SGHRS and CDR2 YFSETQ. V shed 4 bases and J 4 bases; nucleotides not matched to a gene: 4. CDR3 size: 13 residues. The CDR3: CASSTTGITEAFF. The CDR3, as DNA: TGCGCCAGCAGCACGACAGGGATCACTGAAGCTTTCTTT. The variable domain in full, with the rest retrieved from reference TRBV5-1 and TRBJ1-1, is KAGVTQTPRYLIKTRGQQVTLSCSPISGHRSVSWYQQTPGQGLQFLFEYFSETQRNKGNFPGRFSGRQFSNSRSEMNVSTLELGDSALYLCASSTTGITEAFFGQGTRLTVV.

As for this clone: Germline is not matched at one junction end, which may reflect a read error. The rearrangement joins TRBV18 to TRBJ2-6, with 10 nucleotides matching TRBD1. This CDR3 has 18 residues. In germline, CDR1 is KGHSH, CDR2 LQKENI. CDR3 protein: CASSPPVGTGAGANGLTF. The DNA for the CDR3 is TGTGCCAGCTCACCACCCGTAGGGACAGGGGCTGGGGCCAACGGCCTGACTTTC.

The count of this clone is one. The chain couples TRBV7-9 to TRBJ2-7; D ambiguous. The V and J ends lost 6 bases and 5 bases respectively, with 20 bases between them. Germline CDR1 reads SEHNR; CDR2 reads FQNEAQ (reference sequence). The CDR3 is 15 amino acids. The CDR3 is CASSYSSGLFHEQYF. The DNA for the CDR3 is TGTGCCAGCAGTTATAGCTCCGGGTTATTCCACGAGCAGTACTTC.

J is TRBJ1-2 and V is TRBV6-1; D is uncertain. Germline V gives CDR1 MNHNS, CDR2 SASEGT. CDR3 length equals 14 residues. The V end was cut by 7 bases, the J end by 3 bases, with 15 bases between. The CDR3 bases are TGTGCCAGCACCCTCGCGAGAGGGTACTATGGCTACACCTTC. The encoded protein is CASTLARGYYGYTF.

With respect to this clone: One end of the junction is discordant with germline, which a read error may explain. This chain joins TRBV5-1 and TRBJ2-6; 7 bases line up with TRBD1. This CDR3 has 18 amino acids. From germline, CDR1 is SGHRS and CDR2 YFSETQ. CDR3 sequence reads: CASSSAGGIGSGANGLTF. CDR3 DNA: TGCGCCAGCTCATCGGCAGGGGGAATCGGGTCTGGGGCCAACGGCCTGACTTTC.

In this sample, this clone turned up once. The gene calls are TRBV5-4 and TRBJ1-2, with D hard to call. CDR3 length: 13 residues. V gave up 1 base and J gave up 4 bases, with 8 bases separating them. The germline gives CDR1 SGHNT, CDR2 YYREEE (reference sequence). As DNA, the CDR3 is TGTGCCAGCAGCTTGAACAGTCTCTATGGCTACACCTTC. It specifies CASSLNSLYGYTF. The whole variable domain, remainder taken from reference TRBV5-4 and TRBJ1-2, is ETGVTQSPTHLIKTRGQQVTLRCSSQSGHNTVSWYQQALGQGPQFIFQYYREEENGRGNFPPRFSGLQFPNYSSELNVNALELDDSALYLCASSLNSLYGYTFGSGTRLTVV.

This clone appeared once. The V call is TRBV18, the J call TRBJ2-1; TRBD2 might be the D (6 bases). Germline CDR1 reads KGHSH; CDR2 reads LQKENI. CDR3 length: 14 residues. Trimming left V 6 bases short and J 0 bases short, with 9 bases between. This chain's CDR3 is CASSDSGSYNEQFF. CDR3 DNA sequence: TGTGCCAGCTCGGATAGCGGCTCCTACAATGAGCAGTTCTTC.

The chain employs TRBV5-6 and TRBJ2-3, with D maybe TRBD2 (5 bases). The germline V and J ends were trimmed by 2 bases and 6 bases, with 19 bases remaining between them. The CDR3 totals 16 residues. Germline assignment: CDR1 SGHDT and CDR2 YYEEEE. The CDR3 loop reads CASSFAGGSLWDTQYF. In nucleotides, the CDR3 is TGTGCCAGCAGCTTTGCGGGTGGAAGCCTGTGGGATACGCAGTATTTT. The full variable domain, with the rest looked up from reference TRBV5-6 and TRBJ2-3, is DAGVTQSPTHLIKTRGQQVTLRCSPKSGHDTVSWYQQALGQGPQFIFQYYEEEERQRGNFPDRFSGHQFPNYSSELNVNALLLGDSALYLCASSFAGGSLWDTQYFGPGTRLTVL.

The V gene is TRBV9, the J gene TRBJ2-6; D not certain. The CDR3 spans 13 residues. CDR1 and CDR2 (germline): SGDLS, YYNGEE. V was cut by 2 bases and J by 4 bases, with 4 bases left in between. For the CDR3, the DNA is TGTGCCAGCAGCGTTCTGGGGGCCAACGTCCTGACTTTC. As protein: CASSVLGANVLTF.

This rearrangement joins TRBV27 to TRBJ2-2, with D maybe TRBD2 (5 bases). The CDR3 runs 15 residues. Trimming pared 4 bases from V and 5 bases from J, leaving 14 bases between. Germline CDR1 reads MNHEY; CDR2 reads SMNVEV (reference sequence). The DNA for the CDR3 is TGTGCCAGCAGTTCCTCCAGACTACTAACCGGGGAGCTGTTTTTT. Translating it yields CASSSSRLLTGELFF.

This sequence joins TRBV25-1 and TRBJ2-7, with 7 bases aligning to TRBD2. CDR1 is MGHDK, CDR2 SYGVNS, per germline. The V and J ends lost 8 bases and 2 bases, in that order; junction bases with no gene match: 6. This CDR3 is built from 13 residues. CDR3 DNA: TGTGCCAGCGGTAGCGGGCAGACCTACGAGCAGTACTTC. It yields the protein CASGSGQTYEQYF.

The chain links TRBV4-2 to TRBJ2-6; 8 bases line up with TRBD1. Germline values: CDR1 LGHNA, CDR2 YNFKEQ. There are 16 residues in the CDR3. The J segment lost 0 bases and the V segment lost 2 bases, leaving 0 bases of the junction unmatched. The CDR3 region is CASSQTGGSGANVLTF. Written as DNA, the CDR3 is TGTGCCAGCAGCCAAACAGGGGGCTCTGGGGCCAACGTCCTGACTTTC.

The chain joins TRBV7-6 to TRBJ1-1; TRBD1 agrees at 9 bases. Germline values: CDR1 SGHVS, CDR2 FNYEAQ. The CDR3 contains 13 residues. The J segment lost 4 bases and the V segment lost 11 bases, leaving 8 bases of the junction unmatched. Here the CDR3 DNA reads TGTGCCCTCCAGCCGGGACAGGGCACTGAAGCTTTCTTT. Amino acid sequence: CALQPGQGTEAFF.